This TCR beta chain was obtained from a study of pediatric ulcerative colitis. Produced via immunoSEQ multiplex PCR; TCRdb's table is partial and in-frame only. Of about 64,000 clones in the sample, 86% were seen once. The receptor was isolated from a boy aged 5-17 years with severe ulcerative colitis. Sequenced sample: blood.

The chain's CDR3 is CASSASPGTNYGYTF. CDR3 DNA: TGTGCCAGCAGTGCTTCCCCCGGGACAAACTATGGCTACACCTTC. The chain combines TRBV25-1 with TRBJ1-2; tentative D call: TRBD1 (6 bases). Looked up from germline, CDR1 is MGHDK and CDR2 is SYGVNS. V dropped 4 bases and J dropped 2 bases, with 14 bases sitting between them. The CDR3 sequence is 15 residues long.